This is a list of T cell receptor beta chains from one sample in a study of blood T cell repertoires in COVID-19. Assay: immunoSEQ multiplex PCR; the TCRdb copy retains only in-frame clones and omits some. The sample consists of about 270,000 clones, around 80% of them appearing once. The sequenced sample consisted of peripheral blood. The receptors were gathered from a man at least 80 years old with acute or convalescent COVID-19. CDR3s include the opening cysteine and the closing phenylalanine or tryptophan. A D gene is named only where the DNA matches it firmly. Clone size is shown for a subset of rows, as once, few, many or a class of expanded clone.

j_gene,d_gene,v_gene,abundance,CDR3nt,CDR3aa
TRBJ1-5,TRBD1,TRBV3-1/TRBV3-2,.,TGTGCCAGCAGCCAGGGACAGGATAGCAATCAGCCCCAGCATTTT,CASSQGQDSNQPQHF
TRBJ1-1,TRBD1,TRBV5-1,.,TGCGCCAGCAGCGTCCGGGACAGGGCCTACTGGGACACTGAAGCTTTCTTT,CASSVRDRAYWDTEAFF
TRBJ2-1,.,TRBV29-1,.,TGCAGCGTTGATGAGTCAGGGTTAAGGTATGAGCAGTTCTTC,CSVDESGLRYEQFF
TRBJ1-1,TRBD1,TRBV30,.,TGTGCCTGGTCCTTGGGACAGGCAAACACTGAAGCTTTCTTT,CAWSLGQANTEAFF
TRBJ1-6,TRBD1,TRBV10-3,.,TGTGCCATCAGTTCTGGGACAGTTTATAATTCACCCCTCCACTTT,CAISSGTVYNSPLHF
TRBJ2-3,TRBD1,TRBV19,.,TGTGCCAGTAAGGACAGGGCCGCTAGCACAGATACGCAGTATTTT,CASKDRAASTDTQYF
TRBJ1-2,.,TRBV10-2,.,TGCGCCAGCAGTGAGGAGATTCGTACCTATGGCTACACCTTC,CASSEEIRTYGYTF
TRBJ1-3,.,TRBV3-1/TRBV3-2,.,TGTGCCAGCAGCCACACCGGGTCTGGAAACACCATATATTTT,CASSHTGSGNTIYF
TRBJ2-3,.,TRBV30,.,TGTGCCTGGAGTGTATTCTCCAGCACAGATACGCAGTATTTT,CAWSVFSSTDTQYF
TRBJ1-6,.,TRBV30,.,TGTGCCACCCCAGTGGTGGGGGGTGGTGGTTCACCCCTCCACTTT,CATPVVGGGGSPLHF
TRBJ2-2,TRBD2,TRBV5-6,few,TGTGCCAGCAGCTGGCTAGCGGGAGGCACCGGGGAGCTGTTTTTT,CASSWLAGGTGELFF
TRBJ2-6,TRBD1,TRBV24-1,.,TGTGCCACCAGTGATTTGGCACAGGGGAACGGGGCCAACGTCCTGACTTTC,CATSDLAQGNGANVLTF
TRBJ2-1,.,TRBV7-2,.,TGTGCCAGCAGCTTAGCGCTAGGAATCGGGCGGGGTGTGTCCAATGAGCAGTTCTTC,CASSLALGIGRGVSNEQFF
TRBJ2-5,.,TRBV29-1,.,TGCAGCGTCGACTACAGCGGTGGTGAGACCCAGTACTTC,CSVDYSGGETQYF
TRBJ2-7,.,TRBV6-2/TRBV6-3,.,TGTGCCAGCAGCCCCGACAGGTACGAGCAGTACTTC,CASSPDRYEQYF
TRBJ2-1,TRBD1,TRBV5-1,.,TGCGCCAGCAGGCCCGAGGACAGGGGGCGAAATGAGCAGTTCTTC,CASRPEDRGRNEQFF
TRBJ2-7,.,TRBV30,.,TGTGCCTGGAGTGAGGGGATATGGGAGCAGTACTTC,CAWSEGIWEQYF
TRBJ2-1,TRBD2,TRBV11-2,once,TGTGCCAGCAGCCCCTGGGGTAGCGGGAGAAAATCCTACAATGAGCAGTTCTTC,CASSPWGSGRKSYNEQFF
TRBJ2-1,TRBD2,TRBV5-1,.,TGCGCCAGCAGAGGGACTAGCGCATCCTACAATGAGCAGTTCTTC,CASRGTSASYNEQFF
TRBJ2-7,.,TRBV21-1,.,TGTGCCAGCAGCTCCGGGAGGGAACTCGAGCAGTACTTC,CASSSGRELEQYF
TRBJ2-4,.,TRBV19,.,TGTGCCAGTAGTATGGAGTTCCCAACCAAAAACATTCAGTACTTC,CASSMEFPTKNIQYF
TRBJ2-1,TRBD2,TRBV19,.,TGTGCCAGTAGAAATGCCCTGGGACTAGCGGGAAACCATGAGCAGTTCTTC,CASRNALGLAGNHEQFF
TRBJ2-1,TRBD1,TRBV19,.,TGTGCCAGTAGTATAGCCCCACAGGGGGCGTCCTACAATGAGCAGTTCTTC,CASSIAPQGASYNEQFF
TRBJ2-1,TRBD2,TRBV5-6,.,TGTGCCAGCAGCTTGATGGTTCTAGCGGGATACAATGAGCAGTTCTTC,CASSLMVLAGYNEQFF